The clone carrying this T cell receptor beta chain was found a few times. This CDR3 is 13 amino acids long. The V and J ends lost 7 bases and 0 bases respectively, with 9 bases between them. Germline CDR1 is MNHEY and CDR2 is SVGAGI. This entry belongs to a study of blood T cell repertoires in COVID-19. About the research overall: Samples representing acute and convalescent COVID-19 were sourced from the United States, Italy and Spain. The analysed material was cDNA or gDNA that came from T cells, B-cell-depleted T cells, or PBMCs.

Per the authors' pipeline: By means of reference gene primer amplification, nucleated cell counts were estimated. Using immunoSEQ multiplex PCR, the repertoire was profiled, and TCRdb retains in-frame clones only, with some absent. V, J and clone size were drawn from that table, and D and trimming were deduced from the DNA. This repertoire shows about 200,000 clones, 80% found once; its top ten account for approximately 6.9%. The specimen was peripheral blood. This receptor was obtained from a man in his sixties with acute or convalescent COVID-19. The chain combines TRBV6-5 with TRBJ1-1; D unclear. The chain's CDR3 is CASTLGLNTEAFF. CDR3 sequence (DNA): TGTGCCAGCACTTTGGGCCTGAACACTGAAGCTTTCTTT.